This T cell receptor (beta chain) was sequenced for a study of T-cell memory formation after mild COVID-19. Study-wide context: Most TCR clusters belonged to a single donor.

This CDR3 comprises 15 residues. Germline V gene data show CDR1 as SEHNR and CDR2 as FQNEAQ (reference sequence). The ends were cut back, 4 bases at V and 5 bases at J, with 15 bases in the middle. Study-wide points: Some SARS-CoV-2-responding clones were already detected in memory before infection.

The TCR alpha and TCR beta cDNA libraries, bearing sample barcodes and UMIs, were generated by 5'RACE using constant-segment primers. TCRdb reprocessed the 5' RACE reads with MiXCR, giving one entry per CDR3 protein. This table has some 320,000 distinct CDR3 sequences, approximately 16% appearing once. This clonotype was seen only a few times. What it binds is unknown. The V call is TRBV7-9, the J call TRBJ2-1; D is perhaps TRBD1 or TRBD2 (6 bases each). The sample taken for sequencing was PBMCs or a T cell subset sorted from them (not recorded which). The origin of this receptor is a man between 18 and 29 years old who had mild COVID-19 (a few samples of this study predate the infection). Cell type and time point are not known. The CDR3 bases are TGTGCCAGCAGCTCCAGAGGAGGGGGGAACAATGAGCAGTTCTTC. Its protein product is CASSSRGGGNNEQFF.